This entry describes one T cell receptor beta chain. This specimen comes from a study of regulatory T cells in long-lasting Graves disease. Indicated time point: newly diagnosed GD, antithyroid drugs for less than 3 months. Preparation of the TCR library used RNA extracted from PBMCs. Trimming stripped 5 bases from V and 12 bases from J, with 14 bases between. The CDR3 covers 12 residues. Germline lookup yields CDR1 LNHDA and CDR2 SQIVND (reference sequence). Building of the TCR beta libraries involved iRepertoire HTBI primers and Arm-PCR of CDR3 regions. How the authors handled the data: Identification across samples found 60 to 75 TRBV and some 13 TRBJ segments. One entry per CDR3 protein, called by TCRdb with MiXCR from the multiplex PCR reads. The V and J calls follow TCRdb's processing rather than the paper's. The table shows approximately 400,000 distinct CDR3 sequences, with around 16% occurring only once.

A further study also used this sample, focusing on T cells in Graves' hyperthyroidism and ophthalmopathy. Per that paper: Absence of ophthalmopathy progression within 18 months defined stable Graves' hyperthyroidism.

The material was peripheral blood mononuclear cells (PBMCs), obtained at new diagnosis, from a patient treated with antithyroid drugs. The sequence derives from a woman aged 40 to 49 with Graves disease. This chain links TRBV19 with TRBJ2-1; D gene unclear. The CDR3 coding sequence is TGTGCCAGTAGTGGCGGTTACTCGATGCAGTTCTTC. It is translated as CASSGGYSMQFF.